The 2 T cell receptor beta chains in this list originate from one sample, sequenced in a study. Each CDR3 protein gets one entry after TCRdb re-called the RT-PCR reads with MiXCR. Here the sample spans about 680,000 distinct CDR3 sequences, 12% to 15% being singletons. Sequencing was performed on memory CD4+ T cells from blood. All receptors derive from a female donor in good health, serving as a healthy control.

This clonotype was seen many times. The chain has TRBV5-1 and TRBJ1-5; D is unresolved. With 4 bases removed from V and 6 bases from J, the gap between germline ends came to 14 bases. In germline, CDR1 is SGHRS, CDR2 YFSETQ. The length of the CDR3 is 14 residues. Written as DNA, the CDR3 is TGCGCCAGCAGCCCGGGCCCAGAGGGTCAGCCCCAGCATTTT. Its protein is CASSPGPEGQPQHF.

This clonotype was seen ten or more times. This sequence joins TRBV20-1 and TRBJ2-1; TRBD2 matches 10 bases. This CDR3 spans 14 amino acids. CDR1 and CDR2 (germline): DFQATT, SNEGSKA (reference sequence). V lost 4 bases, J lost 7 bases, and 7 bases stayed unmatched. The CDR3 here is CSATRTSGINEQFF. The DNA for the CDR3 is TGCAGTGCTACCAGAACTAGCGGGATAAATGAGCAGTTCTTC.